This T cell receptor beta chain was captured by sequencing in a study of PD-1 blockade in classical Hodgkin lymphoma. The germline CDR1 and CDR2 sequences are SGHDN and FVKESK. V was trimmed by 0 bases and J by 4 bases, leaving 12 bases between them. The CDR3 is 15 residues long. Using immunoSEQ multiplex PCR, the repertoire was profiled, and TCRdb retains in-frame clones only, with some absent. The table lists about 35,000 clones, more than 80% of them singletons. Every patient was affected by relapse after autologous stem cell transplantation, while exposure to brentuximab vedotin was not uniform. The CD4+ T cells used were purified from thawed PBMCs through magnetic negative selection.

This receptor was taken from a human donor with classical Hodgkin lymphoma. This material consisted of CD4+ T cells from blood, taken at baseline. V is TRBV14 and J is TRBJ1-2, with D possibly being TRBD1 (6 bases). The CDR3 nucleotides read TGTGCCAGCAGCCAAGAAGGGGGGAGGTGCTATGGCTACACCTTC. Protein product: CASSQEGGRCYGYTF.